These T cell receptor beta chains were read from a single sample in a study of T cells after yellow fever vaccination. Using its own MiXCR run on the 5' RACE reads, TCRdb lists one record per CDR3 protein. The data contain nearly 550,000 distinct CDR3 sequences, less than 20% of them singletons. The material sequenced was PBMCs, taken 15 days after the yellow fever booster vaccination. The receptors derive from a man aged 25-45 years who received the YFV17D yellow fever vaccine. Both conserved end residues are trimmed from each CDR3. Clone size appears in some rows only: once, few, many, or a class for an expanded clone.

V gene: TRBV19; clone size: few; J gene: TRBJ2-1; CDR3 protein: ASSILTSGAYNEQF
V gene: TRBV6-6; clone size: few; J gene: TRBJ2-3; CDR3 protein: ASSRQFTDTQY
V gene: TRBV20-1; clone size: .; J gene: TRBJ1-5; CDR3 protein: SARPSLSQPQH
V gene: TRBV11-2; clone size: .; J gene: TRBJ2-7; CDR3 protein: ASSLGGSGSSYEQY
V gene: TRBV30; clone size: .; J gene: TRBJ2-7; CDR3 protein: AWRGSKLIYEQY
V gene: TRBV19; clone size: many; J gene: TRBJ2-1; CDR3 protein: ASSKRLAGNYNEQF
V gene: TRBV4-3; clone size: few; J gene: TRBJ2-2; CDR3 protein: ASSRGDGSNTGELF
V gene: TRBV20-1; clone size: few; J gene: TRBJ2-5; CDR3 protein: SARDGTRVETQY
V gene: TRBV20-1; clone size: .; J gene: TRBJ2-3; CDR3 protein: SARLQGGADTQY
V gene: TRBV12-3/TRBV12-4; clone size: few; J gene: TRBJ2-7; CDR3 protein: ASSDPGTSGSYEQY
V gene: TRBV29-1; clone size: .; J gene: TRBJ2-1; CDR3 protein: SVASGLAENSYNEQF
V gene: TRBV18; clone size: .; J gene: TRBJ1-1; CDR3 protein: ASSPEGTGEAF
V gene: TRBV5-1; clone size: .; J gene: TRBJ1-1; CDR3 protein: ASSLGRANTEAF
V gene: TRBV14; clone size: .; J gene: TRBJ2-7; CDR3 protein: ASSPESRGVAYEQY
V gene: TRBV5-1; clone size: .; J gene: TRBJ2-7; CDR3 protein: ASSQTTGPYEQY
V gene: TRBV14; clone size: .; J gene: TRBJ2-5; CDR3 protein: ASSQVSAISTETQY
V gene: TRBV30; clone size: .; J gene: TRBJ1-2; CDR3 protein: AWNSFYGYT
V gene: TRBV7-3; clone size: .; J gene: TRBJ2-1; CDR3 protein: ASSLKGTGSYNEQF
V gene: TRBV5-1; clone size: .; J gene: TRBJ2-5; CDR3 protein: ASSPQSGRQETQY
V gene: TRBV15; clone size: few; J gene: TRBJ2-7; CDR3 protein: ATSRGGTLASSEQY
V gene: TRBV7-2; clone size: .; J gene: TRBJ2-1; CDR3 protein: ASSLLGGAGGKEEQF
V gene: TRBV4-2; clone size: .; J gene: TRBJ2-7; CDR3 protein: ASSQGQGASHSYEQY
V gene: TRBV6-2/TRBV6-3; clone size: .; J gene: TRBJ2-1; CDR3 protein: ASTPRWEGRDEQF
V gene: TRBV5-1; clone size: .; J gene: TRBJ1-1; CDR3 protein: ASSFTTGTVNTEAF
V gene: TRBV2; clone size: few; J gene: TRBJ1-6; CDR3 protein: ASRTESPSPLH
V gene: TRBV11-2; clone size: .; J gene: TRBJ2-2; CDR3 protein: ASSRLAGSNTGELF
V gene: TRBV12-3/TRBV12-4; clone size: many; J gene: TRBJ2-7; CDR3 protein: ASSGNYYRNEQY
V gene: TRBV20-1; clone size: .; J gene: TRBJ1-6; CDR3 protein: SARDPRQVGSPLH
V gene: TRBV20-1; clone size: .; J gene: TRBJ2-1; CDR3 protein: CAPERRRSSYNEQF
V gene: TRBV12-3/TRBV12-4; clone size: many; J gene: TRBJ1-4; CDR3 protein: ASRGGQEKLF
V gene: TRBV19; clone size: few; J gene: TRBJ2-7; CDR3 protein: ASSGGRGGNEQY
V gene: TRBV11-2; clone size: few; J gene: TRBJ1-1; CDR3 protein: ASIRRESVDTEAF
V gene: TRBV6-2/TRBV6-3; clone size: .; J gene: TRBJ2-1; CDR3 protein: ASTDRLAGVYNEQF
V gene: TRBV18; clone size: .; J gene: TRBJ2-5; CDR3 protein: ASSLAGLQETQY
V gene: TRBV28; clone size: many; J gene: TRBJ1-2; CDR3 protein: ASSSGADSNYGYT
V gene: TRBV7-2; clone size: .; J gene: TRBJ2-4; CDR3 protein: ASSLVRSGSGNIQY
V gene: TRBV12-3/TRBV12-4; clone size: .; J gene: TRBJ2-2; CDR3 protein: ASSLVARGDTGELF
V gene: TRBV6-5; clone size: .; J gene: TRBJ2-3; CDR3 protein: ASSYKAVSTDTQY
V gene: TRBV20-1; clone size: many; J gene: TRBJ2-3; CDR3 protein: SARASVSDTQY
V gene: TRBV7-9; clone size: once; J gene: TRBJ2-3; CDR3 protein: ASSPSGWRADTQY
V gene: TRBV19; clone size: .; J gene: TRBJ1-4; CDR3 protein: ASSTRQENEKLF
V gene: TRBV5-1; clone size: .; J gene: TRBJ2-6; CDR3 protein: ASSFPSLSANVLT
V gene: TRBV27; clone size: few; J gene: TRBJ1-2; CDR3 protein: ASCQGRGYGYT
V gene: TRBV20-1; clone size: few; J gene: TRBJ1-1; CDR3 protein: SARRDTAEAF
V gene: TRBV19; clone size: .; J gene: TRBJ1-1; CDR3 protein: ASSRIQGNTEAF
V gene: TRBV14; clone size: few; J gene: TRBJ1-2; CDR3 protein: ASSFRDRDRGYT
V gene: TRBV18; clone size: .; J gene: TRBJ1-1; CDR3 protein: ASSPKETQGMNTEAF
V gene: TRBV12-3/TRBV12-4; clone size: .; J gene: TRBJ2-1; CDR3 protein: ASSFLIDNEQF
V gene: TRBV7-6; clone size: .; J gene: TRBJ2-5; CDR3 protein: ARGKETQY
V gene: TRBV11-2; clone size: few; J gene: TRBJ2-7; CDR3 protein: ASSFRLAGRYVYEQY
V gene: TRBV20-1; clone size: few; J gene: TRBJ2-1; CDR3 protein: SARGPPRADYNEQF
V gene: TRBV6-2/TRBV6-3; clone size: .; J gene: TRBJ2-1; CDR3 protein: ASSYWGYNEQF
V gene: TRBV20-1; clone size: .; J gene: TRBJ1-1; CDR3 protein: SARDAGTEAF
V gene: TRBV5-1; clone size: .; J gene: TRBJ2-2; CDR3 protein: ASSSLVAGELF